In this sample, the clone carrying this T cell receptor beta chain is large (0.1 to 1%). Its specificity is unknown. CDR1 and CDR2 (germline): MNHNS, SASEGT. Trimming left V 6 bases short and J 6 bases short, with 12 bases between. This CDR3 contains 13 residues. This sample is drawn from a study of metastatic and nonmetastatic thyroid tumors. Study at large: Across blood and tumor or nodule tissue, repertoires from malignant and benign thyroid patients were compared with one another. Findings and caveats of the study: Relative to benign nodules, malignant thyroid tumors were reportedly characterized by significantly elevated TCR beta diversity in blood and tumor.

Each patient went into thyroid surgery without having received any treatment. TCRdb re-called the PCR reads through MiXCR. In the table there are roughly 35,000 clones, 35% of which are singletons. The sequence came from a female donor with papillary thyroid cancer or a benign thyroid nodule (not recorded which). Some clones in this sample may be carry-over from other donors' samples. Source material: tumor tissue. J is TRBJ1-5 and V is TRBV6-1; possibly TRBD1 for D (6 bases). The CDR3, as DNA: TGTGCCAGCAGCCAGACAGGCCGTCAGCCCCAGCATTTT. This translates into CASSQTGRQPQHF.